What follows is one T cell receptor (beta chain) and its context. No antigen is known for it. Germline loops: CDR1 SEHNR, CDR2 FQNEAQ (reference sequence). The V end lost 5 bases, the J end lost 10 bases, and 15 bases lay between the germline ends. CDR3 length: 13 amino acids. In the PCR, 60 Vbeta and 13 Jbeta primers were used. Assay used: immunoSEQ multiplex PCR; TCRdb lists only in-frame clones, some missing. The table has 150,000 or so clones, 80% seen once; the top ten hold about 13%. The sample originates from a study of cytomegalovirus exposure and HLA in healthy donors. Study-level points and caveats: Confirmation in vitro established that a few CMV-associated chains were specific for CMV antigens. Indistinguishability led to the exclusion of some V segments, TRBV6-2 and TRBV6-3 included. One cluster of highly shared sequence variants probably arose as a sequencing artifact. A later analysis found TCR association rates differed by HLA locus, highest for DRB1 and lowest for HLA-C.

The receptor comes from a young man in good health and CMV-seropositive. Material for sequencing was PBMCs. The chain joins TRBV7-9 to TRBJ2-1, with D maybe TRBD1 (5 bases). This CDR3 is CASSQDQTAEQFF. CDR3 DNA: TGTGCCAGCAGCCAGGACCAGACAGCGGAGCAGTTCTTC.